These 29 T cell receptor beta chains were all obtained from the same sample, sequenced in a study of blood T cells in healthy people across ages. Alongside a J-beta primer mix, a sample-barcoded 5' primer served in a second PCR lasting about 7 to 11 cycles. TCRdb called the 5' RACE reads again in MiXCR, with one record for every CDR3 protein. The data show hundreds of thousands of distinct CDR3 sequences, 24% seen once. The data were also submitted as part of a second study, on T cells of mothers and their children.

Material: blood. All receptors derive from a boy younger than 18 in good health.

This clonotype turned up a few times. The V gene is TRBV4-1, the J gene TRBJ2-1; TRBD2 matches 10 bases. This CDR3 comprises 16 residues. V lost 0 bases and J lost 6; bases outside the gene matches: 5. In germline, CDR1 is MGHRA, CDR2 YSYEKL. CDR3 residues: CASSQDPGLAANEQFF. The CDR3 DNA sequence: TGCGCCAGCAGCCAAGATCCCGGACTAGCGGCCAATGAGCAGTTCTTC.

CDR3 region: CASTRGLAGETQYF. CDR3 DNA: TGTGCCAGCACCCGAGGACTAGCGGGGGAGACCCAGTACTTC. The rearrangement links TRBV28 to TRBJ2-5; 12 bases fit TRBD2. The junction had 5 bases not matched to a gene; V was cut back by 7 bases and J by 5 bases. Looked up from germline, CDR1 is MDHEN and CDR2 is SYDVKM. The CDR3 is 14 amino acids.

This clonotype has more than one count but fewer than ten. The chain links TRBV20-1 to TRBJ2-3; D is unclear. The V end was cut by 4 bases, the J end by 3 bases, with 11 bases between. Germline assignment: CDR1 DFQATT and CDR2 SNEGSKA (reference sequence). CDR3 length equals 13 residues. This CDR3 reads CSAIGQATDTQYF. The CDR3 DNA sequence: TGCAGTGCTATCGGCCAGGCAACAGATACGCAGTATTTT.

Remarks on this clonotype: Mismatch with germline at one junction end may stem from a read error. The V call is TRBV15, the J call TRBJ1-1, with D possibly being TRBD1 (5 bases). CDR1 and CDR2 (germline): LNHNV, YYDKDF (reference sequence). CDR3 length equals 15 residues. The CDR3 protein is CAASRGPGGDTEAFF. The CDR3 DNA reads TGTGCCGCCAGCAGAGGGCCGGGGGGGGACACTGAAGCTTTCTTT.

This chain connects TRBV29-1 to TRBJ2-5; TRBD1 matches at 10 bases. V trimming: 6 bases; J trimming: 7 bases; junction bases outside the gene matches: 5. CDR1 and CDR2 from the germline V gene are SQVTM and ANQGSEA. The CDR3 is made up of 12 amino acids. The CDR3 sequence: CSVGQGIGTQYF. CDR3 DNA: TGCAGCGTGGGACAGGGGATAGGGACCCAGTACTTC.

V gene TRBV25-1 combines with J gene TRBJ2-5; 15 bases match TRBD2. The germline CDR1 and CDR2 sequences are MGHDK and SYGVNS. The CDR3 has 17 amino acids. The V gene end was trimmed by 1 base and the J gene end by 5 bases; junction bases not matched to a gene: 5. DNA for the CDR3: TGTGCCAGCAGTGAATGGGGACTAGCGGGGGGTATCGAGACCCAGTACTTC. This sequence encodes CASSEWGLAGGIETQYF.

The chain has TRBV7-2 and TRBJ1-5; tentative D call: TRBD1 (6 bases). In germline, CDR1 is SGHTA, CDR2 FQGNSA. Trimming left V 7 bases short and J 0 bases short, with 16 bases between. The CDR3 loop spans 16 amino acids. Here the CDR3 reads CASKPHGTHSNQPQHF. The CDR3 nucleotides read TGTGCCAGCAAACCTCACGGGACACATAGCAATCAGCCCCAGCATTTT.

The rearrangement links TRBV9 to TRBJ2-7; D is perhaps TRBD2 (6 bases). Germline V CDR1 and CDR2: SGDLS, YYNGEE. V lost 0 bases and J lost 3, with 19 bases in between. This CDR3 spans 17 amino acids. The CDR3 reads CASSVADMGGGRYEQYF. The CDR3 nucleotides read TGTGCCAGCAGCGTAGCGGATATGGGGGGAGGTCGCTACGAGCAGTACTTC. The full variable domain, its missing parts supplied by reference TRBV9 and TRBJ2-7, is DSGVTQTPKHLITATGQRVTLRCSPRSGDLSVYWYQQSLDQGLQFLIQYYNGEERAKGNILERFSAQQFPDLHSELNLSSLELGDSALYFCASSVADMGGGRYEQYFGPGTRLTVT.

This chain connects TRBV5-1 to TRBJ2-5; 11 bases fit TRBD2. With the DNA end fitting TRBJ2-1 better, the J assignment may be wrong. Germline V gene data show CDR1 as SGHRS and CDR2 as YFSETQ. The CDR3 has 16 residues. In nucleotides, the CDR3 is TGCGCCAGCAGCTTGGCCGGGACTAGCGGTAGGGGTGAGCAGTTCTTC. Amino acid sequence: CASSLAGTSGRGEQFF.

The chain couples TRBV9 to TRBJ2-5; no clear D gene. The CDR3 runs 14 residues. V lost 4 bases to trimming and J lost 7 bases, with 17 bases between them. The V gene's germline CDR1 is SGDLS and CDR2 YYNGEE. The CDR3 reads CASSSRTGPRTQYF. DNA of the CDR3: TGTGCCAGCAGCTCCCGGACCGGTCCCAGGACCCAGTACTTC.

The chain is built from TRBV28 and TRBJ2-5, with D possibly matching TRBD2 (6 bases). The germline CDR1 and CDR2 sequences are MDHEN and SYDVKM. The V end was cut by 5 bases, the J end by 11 bases, with 27 bases between. This CDR3 contains 16 residues. The CDR3 bases are TGTGCCAGCAGTCCAAGTCCGGGGGTGGCAGCAGAGCAGCAGTACTTC. Translated: CASSPSPGVAAEQQYF.

This clonotype was seen many times. The chain employs TRBV7-9 and TRBJ1-1, with D perhaps TRBD1 (6 bases). Germline V gives CDR1 SEHNR, CDR2 FQNEAQ (reference sequence). The CDR3 extends over 17 amino acids. Trimming shortened V by 2 bases and J by 4 bases, and 20 bases separated the two germline ends. CDR3 in amino acids: CASSLMNGRKGGTEAFF. The CDR3 coding sequence is TGTGCCAGCAGCTTAATGAACGGGCGAAAGGGGGGCACTGAAGCTTTCTTT. Complete variable domain (other parts from reference TRBV7-9 and TRBJ1-1): DTGVSQNPRHKITKRGQNVTFRCDPISEHNRLYWYRQTLGQGPEFLTYFQNEAQLEKSRLLSDRFSAERPKGSFSTLEIQRTEQGDSAMYLCASSLMNGRKGGTEAFFGQGTRLTVV.

This sequence joins TRBV6-2 or TRBV6-3 and TRBJ2-2, with 10 bases fitting TRBD2. The germline CDR1 and CDR2 sequences are MNHEY and SVGEGT. V lost 4 bases, J lost 5 bases, and 10 bases stayed unmatched. This CDR3 contains 17 residues. The CDR3: CASSLVSGRLLTGELFF. CDR3 in DNA: TGTGCCAGCAGTTTGGTTAGCGGGAGGTTATTGACCGGGGAGCTGTTTTTT.

V gene TRBV6-2 or TRBV6-3 combines with J gene TRBJ1-1; possibly TRBD1 for D (6 bases). V was clipped by 6 bases and J by 0 bases, with 14 bases between them. Germline V gene data show CDR1 as MNHEY and CDR2 as SVGEGT. CDR3 length: 15 amino acids. The CDR3 reads CASRPSGAMNTEAFF. In nucleotides, the CDR3 is TGTGCCAGCAGGCCCTCAGGGGCTATGAACACTGAAGCTTTCTTT.

This clonotype was picked up a small number of times. The chain carries TRBV6-2 or TRBV6-3 and TRBJ2-7; TRBD1 agrees at 11 bases. The CDR3 runs 14 residues. The germline CDR1 and CDR2 sequences are MNHEY and SVGEGT. V lost 7 bases, J lost 5 bases, and 7 bases stayed unmatched. The CDR3, as DNA: TGTGCCAGCACCCTCCGGGACAGGGGGGACGAGCAGTACTTC. Its protein product is CASTLRDRGDEQYF.

The chain recombines TRBV7-3 with TRBJ2-4; 7 nucleotides align to TRBD1. The germline V gene has CDR1 SGHTA and CDR2 FQGTGA. This CDR3 comprises 13 residues. V dropped 5 bases and J dropped 8; count of bases not matched to a gene: 6. CDR3 in amino acids: CASSHDREHIQYF. The DNA for the CDR3 is TGTGCCAGCAGCCATGACAGGGAACACATTCAGTACTTC.

Here the CDR3 DNA reads TGCGCCAGCAGCCAAGGAGGGAGGGGGACTTCACCCCTCCACTTT. Protein sequence: CASSQGGRGTSPLHF. The genes are TRBV4-3 and TRBJ1-6, with D possibly being TRBD1 (6 bases). The CDR3 is 15 residues long. Germline V gene data show CDR1 as LGHNA and CDR2 as YSLEER. The ends were cut back, 1 base at V and 9 bases at J, with 13 bases in the middle.

This chain connects TRBV9 to TRBJ2-7; D possibly corresponds to TRBD2 (5 bases). V lost 0 bases to trimming and J lost 4 bases, with 14 bases between them. Germline CDR1 and CDR2: SGDLS and YYNGEE. The CDR3 extends over 15 amino acids. The CDR3 spells CASSVVASPEYEQYF. CDR3 DNA sequence: TGTGCCAGCAGCGTAGTAGCGTCCCCTGAATACGAGCAGTACTTC.

This clonotype has more than one count but fewer than ten. The chain uses TRBV18 and TRBJ1-5, with 7 bases fitting TRBD1. The CDR3 runs to 14 residues. V lost 3 bases and J lost 10; bases outside the gene matches: 9. Germline assignment: CDR1 KGHSH and CDR2 LQKENI. CDR3 bases: TGTGCCAGCTCACCTCAGGGGACAGCCAGCCCCCAGCATTTT. Translated: CASSPQGTASPQHF.

The V gene is TRBV24-1, the J gene TRBJ2-5, with 10 bases lining up with TRBD1. The end of the DNA aligns better with TRBJ2-1, so the J call may be wrong. The germline gives CDR1 KGHDR, CDR2 SFDVKD. The CDR3 loop spans 15 amino acids. CDR3 nucleotides: TGTGCCACCAGTGATTCCGGGACAGGGGAAAATGAGCAGTTCTTC. This sequence encodes CATSDSGTGENEQFF.

The CDR3 protein is CASSLLVTPGYNEQFF. CDR3 bases: TGTGCCAGCAGCTTACTAGTGACACCAGGGTACAATGAGCAGTTCTTC. The rearrangement uses TRBV14 and TRBJ2-1; the D gene could be TRBD1 or TRBD2 (5 bases each). This CDR3 is 16 amino acids long. In germline, CDR1 is SGHDN, CDR2 FVKESK. The germline V and J ends were trimmed by 5 bases and 4 bases, with 18 bases remaining between them.

The chain couples TRBV4-1 to TRBJ2-5; 12 bases are shared with TRBD2. V lost 4 bases to trimming and J lost 4 bases; unmatched junction nucleotides: 4. This CDR3 region has 15 residues. Germline assignment: CDR1 MGHRA and CDR2 YSYEKL. The CDR3 bases are TGCGCCAGCAGCCGACTAGCGGGAGATCTAGAGACCCAGTACTTC. This codes for CASSRLAGDLETQYF.

The chain combines TRBV7-3 with TRBJ2-1; D ambiguous. The length of the CDR3 is 12 residues. Germline CDR1 SGHTA, CDR2 FQGTGA. V was shortened by 4 bases and J by 6 bases, with 7 bases between the two germline ends. DNA of the CDR3: TGTGCCAGCAGCTCAAATCTCAATGAGCAGTTCTTC. Translating it yields CASSSNLNEQFF.

This chain uses TRBV28 with TRBJ2-1, with D tentatively TRBD2 (6 bases). The last part of the DNA fits TRBJ2-5 better; the J call may be wrong. This CDR3 has 14 residues. Germline V gives CDR1 MDHEN, CDR2 SYDVKM. Here the CDR3 reads CASTRFGGNETQYF. The DNA of the CDR3 is TGTGCCAGCACCCGCTTTGGCGGGAACGAGACCCAGTACTTC.

This clonotype was observed a handful of times. The chain links TRBV7-2 to TRBJ1-4; D uncertain. Trimming cost V 5 bases and J 8 bases, with 9 bases left between them. This CDR3 has 12 residues. The germline V gene encodes CDR1 SGHTA and CDR2 FQGNSA. The CDR3 nucleotides are TGTGCCAGCAGCCTCCAACAGGAAAAACTGTTTTTT. Its protein is CASSLQQEKLFF.

This chain links TRBV19 with TRBJ2-1; TRBD2 matches 7 bases. The J call may be incorrect, as the DNA end agrees better with TRBJ2-7. The CDR3 totals 16 residues. The V gene's germline CDR1 is LNHDA and CDR2 SQIVND (reference sequence). CDR3 amino acids: CASSLRDYQNSYEQYF. CDR3 coding DNA: TGTGCCAGTAGTCTACGGGACTACCAAAACTCCTACGAGCAGTACTTC.

The chain recombines TRBV5-6 with TRBJ2-7; 7 bases map to TRBD1. The germline V gene has CDR1 SGHDT and CDR2 YYEEEE. The CDR3 runs to 14 residues. Trimming removed 0 bases from V and 5 bases from J; junction bases left unmatched: 5. The CDR3 is CASSLGQGGDEQYF. The CDR3 DNA reads as TGTGCCAGCAGCTTGGGACAGGGTGGCGACGAGCAGTACTTC.

This sequence joins TRBV18 and TRBJ2-6; no reliable D call. In germline, CDR1 is KGHSH, CDR2 LQKENI. The CDR3 spans 17 residues. Trimming took off 0 bases at V and 1 base at J, with 10 bases between the two ends. The CDR3 DNA reads TGTGCCAGCTCACCACCCCTGACCGTTTCTGGGGCCAACGTCCTGACTTTC. It is translated as CASSPPLTVSGANVLTF.

The chain uses TRBV6-5 and TRBJ1-2, with D hard to call. Germline values: CDR1 MNHEY, CDR2 SVGAGI. Trimming shortened V by 7 bases and J by 2 bases, and 17 bases separated the two germline ends. This CDR3 is 15 amino acids long. The CDR3 spells CASTREVRGNYGYTF. CDR3 in DNA: TGTGCCAGCACTCGGGAGGTTCGGGGAAACTATGGCTACACCTTC.